These 21 T cell receptor beta chains came from one sample sequenced in a study of CD8 T cells in ankylosing spondylitis. Each CDR3 protein is one row after TCRdb ran MiXCR on the 5' RACE reads. Here the sample spans 300,000 to 350,000 distinct CDR3 sequences, around 21% being singletons. Sequencing was performed on blood, either unsorted or a sorted T cell fraction (not recorded which). These receptor sequences come from a female donor with ankylosing spondylitis or in good health (not recorded which).

The chain has TRBV12-3 or TRBV12-4 and TRBJ1-2, with D uncertain. The CDR3 consists of 11 residues. Trimming shortened V by 3 bases and J by 8 bases, and 7 bases separated the two germline ends. Here the CDR3 DNA reads TGTGCCAGCAGTTTCCGGTGGGGCTACACCTTC. This codes for CASSFRWGYTF.

This rearrangement joins TRBV10-2 to TRBJ2-7, with 9 bases aligning to TRBD2. Germline CDR1 WSHSY, CDR2 SAAADI. The CDR3 consists of 15 residues. V was pared by 7 bases and J by 1 base, with 8 bases of the junction left unmatched. This CDR3 reads CASTDLAGSSYEQYF. The CDR3 DNA is TGCGCCAGCACAGATCTAGCGGGATCATCCTACGAGCAGTACTTC.

This chain connects TRBV20-1 to TRBJ2-7; D gene uncertain. Germline loops: CDR1 DFQATT, CDR2 SNEGSKA (reference sequence). V was trimmed by 1 base and J by 0 bases, leaving 10 bases between them. The length of the CDR3 is 14 residues. The DNA of the CDR3 is TGCAGTGCTAGAGTACTAAAATACTCCTACGAGCAGTACTTC. It encodes CSARVLKYSYEQYF.

This chain joins TRBV6-5 and TRBJ2-7, with TRBD2 as a possible D gene (6 bases). Per the germline V gene, CDR1 is MNHEY and CDR2 is SVGAGI. This CDR3 is 17 amino acids long. The V end lost 2 bases, the J end lost 6 bases, and 23 bases lay between the germline ends. This CDR3 is CASSYGRTPWRGGEQYF. DNA for the CDR3: TGTGCCAGCAGTTACGGAAGGACCCCTTGGAGGGGAGGCGAGCAGTACTTC.

V usage is TRBV2 and J usage is TRBJ1-1; D gene uncertain. The V end lost 8 bases, the J end lost 5 bases, and 9 bases lay between the germline ends. Germline V gives CDR1 SNHLY, CDR2 FYNNEI. The CDR3 length is 11 residues. The CDR3 protein is CASPRRTEAFF. CDR3 sequence (DNA): TGTGCCAGCCCTCGGCGGACTGAAGCTTTCTTT.

This clonotype was seen ten or more times. V is TRBV20-1 and J is TRBJ1-5; possibly TRBD1 for D (5 bases). From germline, CDR1 is DFQATT and CDR2 SNEGSKA (reference sequence). Trimming pared 3 bases from V and 3 bases from J, leaving 12 bases between. The CDR3 has 14 residues. CDR3: CSASQPGDNQPQHF. In DNA, the CDR3 is TGCAGTGCTAGTCAGCCGGGGGACAATCAGCCCCAGCATTTT.

For this clonotype: Compared with germline, one end of the junction differs, possibly owing to a read error. J is TRBJ1-1 and V is TRBV20-1; D ambiguous. This CDR3 is built from 11 residues. Germline-derived CDR1 and CDR2 are DFQATT and SNEGSKA (reference sequence). The CDR3 DNA follows: TGCAGTGCTAGGGAGAACACTCAAGCTTTCTTT. Its protein product is CSARENTQAFF.

This clonotype appeared a few times. The J gene is TRBJ1-2, the V gene TRBV12-3 or TRBV12-4, with 11 bases aligning to TRBD1. V shed 2 bases and J 4 bases; nucleotides not matched to a gene: 3. The CDR3 extends over 15 amino acids. CDR3 amino acids: CASSLNGQGAYGYTF. For the CDR3, the DNA is TGTGCCAGCAGTTTAAATGGACAGGGGGCCTATGGCTACACCTTC.

The chain recombines TRBV7-9 with TRBJ1-4; D not resolved. The ends were cut back, 3 bases at V and 8 bases at J, with 7 bases in the middle. The germline V gene encodes CDR1 SEHNR and CDR2 FQNEAQ (reference sequence). The CDR3 spans 12 residues. CDR3 amino acids: CASSFYAEKLFF. In nucleotides, the CDR3 is TGTGCCAGCAGCTTTTATGCAGAAAAACTGTTTTTT.

This clonotype occurred a few times. The rearrangement links TRBV10-3 to TRBJ1-4; D is ambiguous. This CDR3 spans 12 amino acids. Germline lookup yields CDR1 ENHRY and CDR2 SYGVKD. Trimming took 10 bases from V and 7 from J, leaving 13 bases between them. The CDR3 protein is CASGTNGEKLFF. CDR3 nucleotide sequence: TGTGCCAGCGGTACTAATGGTGAAAAACTGTTTTTT.

This clonotype was detected many times. The chain carries TRBV11-2 and TRBJ2-1; TRBD2 is a possible D gene (5 bases). There are 13 residues in the CDR3. V was cut by 5 bases and J by 4 bases, with 9 bases left in between. Germline V lookup: CDR1 SGHAT, CDR2 FQNNGV. CDR3 sequence reads: CASSRGLYNEQFF. CDR3 sequence (DNA): TGTGCCAGCAGCAGAGGACTTTACAATGAGCAGTTCTTC.

The chain couples TRBV20-1 to TRBJ2-1; D unclear. The CDR3 is 13 amino acids. V was trimmed by 1 base and J by 7 bases, leaving 11 bases between them. CDR1 is DFQATT and CDR2 is SNEGSKA in the germline V gene (reference sequence). The CDR3 DNA reads as TGCAGTGCTAGAGTTAGGTTGCCGAATGAGCAGTTCTTC. This sequence encodes CSARVRLPNEQFF.

The V and J genes are TRBV12-3 or TRBV12-4 and TRBJ2-3, with D perhaps assigned TRBD1 or TRBD2 (5 bases each). CDR3 length equals 15 residues. V gave up 3 bases and J gave up 4 bases, with 14 bases separating them. CDR3 amino acids: CASSLVGVYADTQYF. DNA for the CDR3: TGTGCCAGCAGTTTGGTGGGGGTCTACGCAGATACGCAGTATTTT.

The rearrangement uses TRBV5-1 and TRBJ2-3, with 10 bases matching TRBD2. Losses at the gene ends were 3 bases for V and 4 bases for J; bases not matched to a gene: 5. The CDR3 runs to 15 residues. The germline V gene has CDR1 SGHRS and CDR2 YFSETQ. Here the CDR3 reads CASSSSGSAADTQYF. CDR3 DNA: TGCGCCAGCAGCTCTAGCGGGAGTGCCGCAGATACGCAGTATTTT.

This clonotype was found a few times. The chain carries TRBV27 and TRBJ2-7, with D maybe TRBD2 (5 bases). The CDR3 is made up of 17 amino acids. Between the trimmed V and J ends, which lost 5 bases and 2 bases, there was a span of 22 bases. CDR1 and CDR2 from the germline V gene are MNHEY and SMNVEV (reference sequence). The CDR3 loop reads CASSPLPKAGYPYEQYF. The CDR3 DNA follows: TGTGCCAGCAGTCCATTACCCAAGGCGGGCTACCCCTACGAGCAGTACTTC.

This clonotype was counted between two and nine times. The chain combines TRBV2 with TRBJ2-5; perhaps TRBD2 as D (5 bases). Germline CDR1 SNHLY, CDR2 FYNNEI. The CDR3 contains 14 residues. Trimming left V 4 bases short and J 7 bases short, with 16 bases between. CDR3 coding DNA: TGTGCCAGCAGTGGCCCTAGCACCTCGGGGACCCAGTACTTC. Translation: CASSGPSTSGTQYF.

The table lists this clonotype with a few counts. The genes are TRBV7-2 and TRBJ2-5; D might be TRBD1 or TRBD2, each matching 5 bases. The CDR3 is 15 residues long. From germline, CDR1 is SGHTA and CDR2 FQGNSA. V was cut by 1 base and J by 3 bases, with 12 bases left in between. The DNA for the CDR3 is TGTGCCAGCAGCTTAGAAGGGACCACCAAAGAGACCCAGTACTTC. It codes for CASSLEGTTKETQYF. Together with reference TRBV7-2 and TRBJ2-5, the CDR3 gives the full variable domain: GAGVSQSPSNKVTEKGKDVELRCDPISGHTALYWYRQSLGQGLEFLIYFQGNSAPDKSGLPSDRFSAERTGGSVSTLTIQRTQQEDSAVYLCASSLEGTTKETQYFGPGTRLLVL.

The rearrangement links TRBV2 to TRBJ2-7; either TRBD1 or TRBD2 may fit D (5 bases each). Germline CDR1 SNHLY, CDR2 FYNNEI. The CDR3 runs 14 residues. Trimming took 10 bases from V and 0 from J, leaving 16 bases between them. The CDR3 region is CATCWDPHSYEQYF. Written as DNA, the CDR3 is TGTGCCACCTGCTGGGACCCACACTCCTACGAGCAGTACTTC. Full variable domain (missing parts from reference TRBV2 and TRBJ2-7): EPEVTQTPSHQVTQMGQEVILRCVPISNHLYFYWYRQILGQKVEFLVSFYNNEISEKSEIFDDQFSVERPDGSNFTLKIRSTKLEDSAMYFCATCWDPHSYEQYFGPGTRLTVT.

The chain has TRBV29-1 and TRBJ2-4; D call uncertain. Trimming took 4 bases from V and 1 from J, leaving 11 bases between them. Germline V gene lookup returns CDR1 SQVTM and CDR2 ANQGSEA. The CDR3 contains 14 residues. This chain's CDR3 is CSVVGVLAKNIQYF. Written as DNA, the CDR3 is TGCAGCGTTGTTGGAGTTTTGGCCAAAAACATTCAGTACTTC.

V usage is TRBV30 and J usage is TRBJ2-1, with D perhaps TRBD2 (6 bases). Looked up from germline, CDR1 is GTSNPN and CDR2 is SVGIG (reference sequence). With 0 bases removed from V and 5 bases from J, the gap between germline ends came to 14 bases. The CDR3 is 15 residues long. The DNA for the CDR3 is TGTGCCTGGAGTGTACTCGGCGGGAAAGACAATGAGCAGTTCTTC. Protein: CAWSVLGGKDNEQFF.

The sample holds a few counts of this clonotype. V is TRBV6-5 and J is TRBJ2-1, with TRBD1 identical over 12 bases. V gave up 5 bases and J gave up 6 bases; unmatched junction bases: 14. The CDR3 contains 18 residues. Germline V gives CDR1 MNHEY, CDR2 SVGAGI. CDR3 sequence: CASSTNPGGTGGFNEQFF. CDR3 sequence (DNA): TGTGCCAGCAGTACTAATCCCGGTGGGACAGGGGGCTTCAATGAGCAGTTCTTC.